This T cell receptor beta chain is drawn from a study of blood T cells in healthy people across ages. Study-wide background: Template switching captured about one barcoded beta molecule per two T cells. Overall study results and limits: Percentage of naive T cells showed a strong correlation with TCR beta diversity. Across the age range, TCR beta diversity per million T cells fell in a roughly linear way.

Healthy Russian Caucasian donors spanned ages roughly 6 to 100 years. A second about 6 to 11 cycle PCR used barcoded and J-beta primers. TCRdb analysed the 5' RACE reads with MiXCR anew, one entry per CDR3 protein. This table holds 650,000 to 800,000 distinct CDR3 sequences, around 45% found once. Note on this clonotype: Its antigen is unknown.

Germline V gives CDR1 LGHNA, CDR2 YSLEER. The J segment lost 4 bases and the V segment lost 1 base, leaving 7 bases of the junction unmatched. The CDR3 is 17 amino acids. The sequence came from a man between 60 and 75 years old in good health. Material: blood. The V gene is TRBV4-3, the J gene TRBJ2-5, with 12 bases identical to TRBD2. CDR3 in DNA: TGCGCCAGCAGCCAAGGCCCTAGCGGGGGGGCTTCAGAGACCCAGTACTTC. Translation: CASSQGPSGGASETQYF.